This T cell receptor (beta chain) was found in a study of blood T cell repertoires in COVID-19. At the level of the study: Samples came from the United States, Italy and Spain, spanning acute and convalescent COVID-19. PBMCs, B-cell-depleted T cells, or T cells provided the cDNA or gDNA that made up the material.

In the study's own analysis: Reference gene primer amplification yielded estimated nucleated cell counts. The assay was immunoSEQ multiplex PCR, and TCRdb's table has in-frame clones only and misses some. That table is the source of V, J and clone size, and D and trimming were worked out from the DNA. Of fewer than 65,000 clones in the sample, approximately 85% were seen once. This CDR3 is built from 17 residues. V trimming: 2 bases; J trimming: 4 bases; junction bases outside the gene matches: 9. CDR1 and CDR2 from the germline V gene are MNHEY and SVGEGT. V and J are TRBV6-2 or TRBV6-3 and TRBJ1-5, with 9 bases lining up with TRBD1. The sample was peripheral blood. This sequence was found in a human donor in a cohort sampled during active COVID-19. The CDR3 loop is CASSYLRTGDRNQPQHF. Written as DNA, the CDR3 is TGTGCCAGCAGTTACCTCAGGACAGGGGACCGGAATCAGCCCCAGCATTTT.